This T cell receptor beta chain was identified in a study of T cell responses to AZD1222 COVID-19 vaccine. Overall study context: The analysis combined second doses at about 4 or about 12 weeks. General observations from the study: Nearly half of spike-specific TCRs reportedly go after variant regions that carry no mutations. In a largely white British group with more females than males, clonal diversity was possibly underestimated. Two doses of AZD1222 preceded a rise in Spike-specific TCR breadth and depth.

A word on this clone: Its specificity is not known.

Profiling relied on immunoSEQ multiplex PCR, and the TCRdb table lists in-frame clones only, not all of them. The sample lists more than 90,000 clones; more than 85% were seen once. This receptor was identified in an adult in good health. The specimen comprised peripheral blood, sampled on day 0 of AZD1222 vaccination.

CDR3 DNA sequence: TGTGCCAGCAGAAATACAGGGGGTTCCTACGAGCAGTACTTC. The encoded protein is CASRNTGGSYEQYF. The chain couples TRBV7-8 to TRBJ2-7, with 8 positions matching TRBD1. CDR1 SGHVS and CDR2 FQNEAQ come from the germline V gene. The CDR3 extends over 14 amino acids. The trim removed 6 bases at V and 1 base at J, leaving 5 bases unmatched. The variable domain in full, completed from reference TRBV7-8 and TRBJ2-7, reads GAGVSQSPRYKVAKRGQDVALRCDPISGHVSLFWYQQALGQGPEFLTYFQNEAQLDKSGLPSDRFFAERPEGSVSTLKIQRTQQEDSAVYLCASRNTGGSYEQYFGPGTRLTVT.